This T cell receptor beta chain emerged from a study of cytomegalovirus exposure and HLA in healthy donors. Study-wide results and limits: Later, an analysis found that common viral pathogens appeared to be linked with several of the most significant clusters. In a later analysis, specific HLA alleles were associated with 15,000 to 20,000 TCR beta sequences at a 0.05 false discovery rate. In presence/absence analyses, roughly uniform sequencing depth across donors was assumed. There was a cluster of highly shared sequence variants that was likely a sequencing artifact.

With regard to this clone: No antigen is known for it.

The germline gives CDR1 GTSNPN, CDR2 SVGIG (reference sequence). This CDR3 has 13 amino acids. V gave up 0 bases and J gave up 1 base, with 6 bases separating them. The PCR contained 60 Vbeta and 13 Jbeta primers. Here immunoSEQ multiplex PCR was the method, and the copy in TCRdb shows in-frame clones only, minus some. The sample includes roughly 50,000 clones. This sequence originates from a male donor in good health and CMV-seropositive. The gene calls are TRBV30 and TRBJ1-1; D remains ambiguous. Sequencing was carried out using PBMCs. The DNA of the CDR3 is TGTGCCTGGAGTGTCGTAGAGAACACTGAAGCTTTCTTT. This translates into CAWSVVENTEAFF.